A selection of T cell receptor beta chains follows, all from one sample in a study of CD8 T cells in Susac syndrome. MiXCR, applied by TCRdb to the immunoSEQ multiplex PCR reads, yields one record per CDR3 protein. The profile shows 150,000 to 200,000 distinct CDR3 sequences, over 85% of them singletons. The sequenced material came from CD4+ T cells from PBMCs. These receptor sequences come from a human donor in good health. Both conserved end residues are part of each CDR3. The D gene is left open where the match is weak. Clone size, where shown, is once, few, many, or a class for clones that have expanded.

d_gene	v_gene	j_gene	abundance	CDR3nt	CDR3aa
-	TRBV20-1	TRBJ1-1	-	TGCAGTGCTAGCACAGAGAGTAGAGCTTTCTTT	CSASTESRAFF
-	TRBV3-1	TRBJ1-2	-	TGTGCCAGCAGCCAAGAAGGACTACCCTATGGCTACACCTTC	CASSQEGLPYGYTF
TRBD2	TRBV5-1	TRBJ2-3	-	TGCGCCAGCAGCTTACCAATAGCGGGGGGAAGCACAGATACGCAGTATTTT	CASSLPIAGGSTDTQYF
-	TRBV4-2	TRBJ2-5	-	TGTGCCAGCAGCCAAGAAGGAACCACAGAGACCCAGTACTTC	CASSQEGTTETQYF
-	TRBV4-2	TRBJ2-2	-	TGTGCCAGCAGCCAAGTGCCGGGGCTTAACACCGGGGAGCTGTTTTTT	CASSQVPGLNTGELFF
-	TRBV2	TRBJ2-5	-	TGTGCCAGCAGTGAAGATTACACAGGGACCCAGTACTTC	CASSEDYTGTQYF
-	TRBV7-2	TRBJ2-1	-	TGTGCCAGCAGCTTGTCGTCCATTGGGGGTTACAATGAGCAGTTCTTC	CASSLSSIGGYNEQFF
-	TRBV25-1	TRBJ2-7	-	TGTGCCAGCAGTGTGGGGGGTGGTTCCTACGAGCAGTACTTC	CASSVGGGSYEQYF
-	TRBV20-1	TRBJ1-5	-	TGCAGTGCGGCCGATAGCAATCAGCCCCAGCATTTT	CSAADSNQPQHF
-	TRBV20-1	TRBJ1-6	-	TGCAGTGCTCCTACAGTGGAGGGCTCACCCCTCCACTTT	CSAPTVEGSPLHF
TRBD1	TRBV20-1	TRBJ2-7	-	TGCAGTGCTAGGCTACAGGGGGGAAACGAGCAGTACTTC	CSARLQGGNEQYF
-	TRBV18	TRBJ1-1	few	TGTGCCAGCTCACCGGGACTTAGCACTGAAGCTTTCTTT	CASSPGLSTEAFF
-	TRBV18	TRBJ1-2	-	TGTGCCAGCTCACCTCAGTCCCCGAAAGTCTATGGCTACACCTTC	CASSPQSPKVYGYTF
-	TRBV6-5	TRBJ1-2	-	TGTGCCAGCAGTCCTCGGACGGGAGACTATGGCTACACCTTC	CASSPRTGDYGYTF
-	TRBV20-1	TRBJ1-6	-	TGCAGTGCTCACCGGGACATTAATTCACCCCTCCACTTT	CSAHRDINSPLHF
-	TRBV6-2/TRBV6-3	TRBJ2-5	-	TGTGCCAGCAGCCGAAAAAGGGGCAGCCAAGAGACCCAGTACTTC	CASSRKRGSQETQYF
TRBD1	TRBV29-1	TRBJ2-2	once	TGCAGCGTTGCGGGACAGCTGAACACCGGGGAGCTGTTTTTT	CSVAGQLNTGELFF
-	TRBV2	TRBJ1-1	-	TGTGCCAGCAGTGAATGGGGGGGCGGGAACACTGAAGCTTTCTTT	CASSEWGGGNTEAFF
TRBD2	TRBV12-3/TRBV12-4	TRBJ2-3	-	TGTGCCAGCAGCCGTAGCGGGGAGAGCACAGATACGCAGTATTTT	CASSRSGESTDTQYF
TRBD1	TRBV6-5	TRBJ2-3	-	TGTGCCAGCAGCCAACCGGCAGGGACAGAAGATACGCAGTATTTT	CASSQPAGTEDTQYF
-	TRBV30	TRBJ2-2	-	TGTGCCTGGAGTGGATACGGGTCCGGGGAGCTGTTTTTT	CAWSGYGSGELFF
-	TRBV20-1	TRBJ2-3	once	TGCAGTGCTAGAGACCGTAGCACAGATACGCAGTATTTT	CSARDRSTDTQYF
-	TRBV29-1	TRBJ2-5	-	TGCAGCGTTTCCGGGTCCCCCCATGGTAGGGAGACCCAGTACTTC	CSVSGSPHGRETQYF
-	TRBV12-3/TRBV12-4	TRBJ2-2	-	TGTGCCAGCAGTCCCAACAGGGTCGGAACCGGGGAGCTGTTTTTT	CASSPNRVGTGELFF
TRBD2	TRBV7-2	TRBJ2-7	-	TGTGCCAGCAGACCGACTAGCGGGGGGGCGTGGGAGCAGTACTTC	CASRPTSGGAWEQYF
TRBD2	TRBV4-2	TRBJ2-7	-	TGTGCCAGCAGCCAAGACCCCGGGACTAGCGGATACGAGCAGTACTTC	CASSQDPGTSGYEQYF
TRBD2	TRBV6-1	TRBJ2-7	-	TGTGCCAGCGCACGGTCCGGGACTAGCGGGGGGAACGAGCAGTACTTC	CASARSGTSGGNEQYF
-	TRBV4-3	TRBJ2-2	-	TGCGCCAGCAGCCCCGTCGGCCGTACGAACACCGGGGAGCTGTTTTTT	CASSPVGRTNTGELFF